Shown below are 7 T cell receptor beta chains from a single sample sequenced in a study of blood T cell repertoires in COVID-19. The repertoire was sequenced with immunoSEQ multiplex PCR; TCRdb's copy has only in-frame clones and lacks some. Among hundreds of thousands of clones listed, approximately 88% were seen once. The sample consisted of PBMCs or T cells enriched from blood (not recorded which). The receptors derive from a woman in her thirties or forties who had recovered from COVID-19.

The V gene is TRBV28, the J gene TRBJ2-7; D not certain. This CDR3 is built from 12 residues. V lost 4 bases and J 3 bases, leaving 7 bases between the germline ends. The germline gives CDR1 MDHEN, CDR2 SYDVKM. The CDR3 DNA follows: TGTGCCAGCAGTTCCACAGACTACGAGCAGTACTTC. This translates into CASSSTDYEQYF.

This clone occurred many times. V and J are TRBV19 and TRBJ1-6; no clear D gene. CDR1 is LNHDA and CDR2 is SQIVND in the germline V gene (reference sequence). The length of the CDR3 is 16 residues. V was pared by 5 bases and J by 10 bases, with 21 bases between. CDR3 bases: TGTGCCAGTAGTCGCCGGTTTGCCCCCAGCGACTCACCCCTCCACTTT. It yields the protein CASSRRFAPSDSPLHF.

The chain combines TRBV4-3 with TRBJ2-1, with 8 bases that match TRBD2. The length of the CDR3 is 17 residues. CDR1 is LGHNA, CDR2 YSLEER, per germline. V lost 1 base to trimming and J lost 4 bases; unmatched junction nucleotides: 9. DNA for the CDR3: TGCGCCAGCAGCCAAGGGGCTGCGGGAGGATATTACAATGAGCAGTTCTTC. Translating it yields CASSQGAAGGYYNEQFF.

The chain carries TRBV4-1 and TRBJ2-1; TRBD2 is a possible D gene (6 bases). Trimming pared 4 bases from V and 0 bases from J, leaving 16 bases between. Looked up from germline, CDR1 is MGHRA and CDR2 is YSYEKL. CDR3 length equals 17 residues. The CDR3 sequence: CASSRGWDSSSYNEQFF. The CDR3 DNA reads TGCGCCAGCAGCCGAGGCTGGGACTCCAGCTCCTACAATGAGCAGTTCTTC.

The genes are TRBV3-1 (or the pseudogene TRBV3-2) and TRBJ2-2, with D unclear. CDR1 and CDR2 (germline): LGHDT, YNNKEL (reference sequence). V was cut by 1 base and J by 5 bases, with 8 bases left in between. The CDR3 totals 14 residues. This CDR3 is CASSQGPATGELFF. The CDR3, as DNA: TGTGCCAGCAGCCAAGGCCCCGCGACCGGGGAGCTGTTTTTT.

This chain joins TRBV30 and TRBJ1-1; no definite D call. Per the germline V gene, CDR1 is GTSNPN and CDR2 is SVGIG (reference sequence). The V end lost 6 bases, the J end lost 1 base, and 15 bases lay between the germline ends. The CDR3 length is 14 residues. Here the CDR3 reads CACPEGGSNTEAFF. The CDR3 DNA reads as TGTGCCTGTCCCGAGGGAGGGTCGAACACTGAAGCTTTCTTT.

This chain connects TRBV7-2 to TRBJ1-5, with D unclear. Trimming pared 5 bases from V and 4 bases from J, leaving 15 bases between. CDR1 and CDR2 from the germline V gene are SGHTA and FQGNSA. The CDR3 runs 15 residues. CDR3 DNA sequence: TGTGCCAGCAGCCGTTCCGGGTTTAAGAATCAGCCCCAGCATTTT. As protein: CASSRSGFKNQPQHF.